The rows below give T cell receptor beta chains drawn from one sample of a study of blood T cell repertoires in COVID-19. Assay used: immunoSEQ multiplex PCR; TCRdb lists only in-frame clones, some missing. The top ten clones hold approximately 2.4% of a sample with 140,000 to 150,000 clones, 88% of them seen once. Sequenced input: peripheral blood. Receptor source: a human donor in a cohort sampled during active COVID-19. Both conserved end residues are part of each CDR3. A D gene is named only where the DNA matches it firmly. Where a row states a size, it is once, few, many or the class of an expanded clone; other rows omit it.

DNA: TGCAGCGTTCGTGTCACGGGGGGAGATGAAAAACTGTTTTTT; CDR3: CSVRVTGGDEKLFF; size: .; V: TRBV29-1; J: TRBJ1-4; D: .
DNA: TGTGCCACCAGCAGAGATTTCCCCAGTGAAAAACTGTTTTTT; CDR3: CATSRDFPSEKLFF; size: .; V: TRBV15; J: TRBJ1-4; D: .
DNA: TGTGCCAGCAGCCCCCAGGGAAATCAGCCCCAGCATTTT; CDR3: CASSPQGNQPQHF; size: .; V: TRBV11-1; J: TRBJ1-5; D: .
DNA: TGCAGCGTTGTGGGACACCTCGGCGAGCAGTACTTC; CDR3: CSVVGHLGEQYF; size: .; V: TRBV29-1; J: TRBJ2-7; D: .
DNA: TGCGCCAGCAGCGCGGGACAGGGAAATGAAAAACTGTTTTTT; CDR3: CASSAGQGNEKLFF; size: .; V: TRBV5-1; J: TRBJ1-4; D: TRBD1
DNA: TGCGCCAGCAGCTTACAGGGAAACTACGAGCAGTACTTC; CDR3: CASSLQGNYEQYF; size: .; V: TRBV5-1; J: TRBJ2-7; D: .
DNA: TGTGCCAGCAGTTTTTCTCCGGGGGTAGTTAGAGACGAGCAGTACTTC; CDR3: CASSFSPGVVRDEQYF; size: .; V: TRBV28; J: TRBJ2-7; D: .
DNA: TGTGCCAGCAGGTCCGGACTCTCTAGCACAGATACGCAGTATTTT; CDR3: CASRSGLSSTDTQYF; size: .; V: TRBV5-4; J: TRBJ2-3; D: .
DNA: TGTGCCAGCAGTCCCTGGACAGACTCCTACGAGCAGTACTTC; CDR3: CASSPWTDSYEQYF; size: .; V: TRBV6-5; J: TRBJ2-7; D: .
DNA: TGTGCCAGCAGCTTAGCGCAATCAGTTTTCTATGGCTACACCTTC; CDR3: CASSLAQSVFYGYTF; size: .; V: TRBV7-2; J: TRBJ1-2; D: .
DNA: TGCGCCAGCAGTACCGTAGGGAGGGATGGCTACACCTTC; CDR3: CASSTVGRDGYTF; size: .; V: TRBV5-1; J: TRBJ1-2; D: .
DNA: TGTGCCAGCAGCCCCCCAGCCTCCTTAGCAGACTACGAGCAGTACTTC; CDR3: CASSPPASLADYEQYF; size: .; V: TRBV11-2; J: TRBJ2-7; D: .
DNA: TGTGCCAGCAGCCGCCCAGACAGGGTAGGAAGGTATTTT; CDR3: CASSRPDRVGRYF; size: .; V: TRBV11-2; J: TRBJ2-3; D: TRBD1
DNA: TGTGCCAGCTCACCTTCTCGACAGGTCACAGGGGAGCTGTTTTTT; CDR3: CASSPSRQVTGELFF; size: .; V: TRBV18; J: TRBJ2-2; D: .
DNA: TGTGCCAGCAGCACTGGACTAGCGGGAGTCTACAATGAGCAGTTCTTC; CDR3: CASSTGLAGVYNEQFF; size: few; V: TRBV5-6; J: TRBJ2-1; D: TRBD2
DNA: TGTGCCAGCTCACCAACCGCTGGACAGGGCCTAGCCAAAAACATTCAGTACTTC; CDR3: CASSPTAGQGLAKNIQYF; size: .; V: TRBV18; J: TRBJ2-4; D: TRBD1
DNA: TGTGCCAGCAGCGTTCGCCAGGGCTCTGAAAAACTGTTTTTT; CDR3: CASSVRQGSEKLFF; size: .; V: TRBV9; J: TRBJ1-4; D: .
DNA: TGCGCCAGCAGCCGAACAGGGGCCGGGGAGACCCAGTACTTC; CDR3: CASSRTGAGETQYF; size: .; V: TRBV5-1; J: TRBJ2-5; D: TRBD1
DNA: TGCAGCGTTGAAAACTATGAGCAGTTCTTC; CDR3: CSVENYEQFF; size: .; V: TRBV29-1; J: TRBJ2-1; D: .
DNA: TGCGCCAGCAGCTCCAGACAGGGCTTGAAGGGCTACACCTTC; CDR3: CASSSRQGLKGYTF; size: .; V: TRBV5-1; J: TRBJ1-2; D: TRBD1
DNA: TGTGCCAGCAGCTTGGAGGGGAACTATAATTCACCCCTCCACTTT; CDR3: CASSLEGNYNSPLHF; size: .; V: TRBV5-8; J: TRBJ1-6; D: .
DNA: TGCGCCAGCACAGCGGAGTCCTCCGGGGCCAACGTCCTGACTTTC; CDR3: CASTAESSGANVLTF; size: .; V: TRBV5-1; J: TRBJ2-6; D: .
DNA: TGTGCCTGGAGTAGCGGGGGGGCCGACGAGCAGTACTTC; CDR3: CAWSSGGADEQYF; size: .; V: TRBV30; J: TRBJ2-7; D: TRBD2
DNA: TGTGCCAGCAGCTACTTACAGGGGGCCATCGCCGGGGAGCTGTTTTTT; CDR3: CASSYLQGAIAGELFF; size: .; V: TRBV7-9; J: TRBJ2-2; D: TRBD1